This entry concerns a single T cell receptor (beta chain). The sample holds many counts of this clonotype. What antigen it recognizes has not been identified. No base quality values were provided; no much bigger clone lies one nucleotide off. Flow cytometry had shown CD8+CD57+ cell expansion in the patients selected for sequencing. All patients had severe acquired aplastic anemia diagnosed by International Study of Aplastic Anemia and Agranulocytosis and Camitta criteria. Patients had received no therapy at the time of blood sampling. TCR repertoires of sorted CD4+ and CD8+ blood T cells from severe aplastic anemia patients and healthy subjects were deep-sequenced in the study. In the USA, patient enrollment took place under clinicaltrials.gov protocols 00001620, 01623167, 00001397, 00071045, 00081523 and 00961064. Ficoll-Paque density gradient centrifugation was used to isolate peripheral blood mononuclear cells. Before DNA extraction, CD4+ and CD8+ T cells were sorted with FACS or magnetic beads.

As encoded in the germline V gene (reference sequence), CDR1 is LNHDA while CDR2 is SQIVND. Germline trimming amounts to 2 bases on V and 1 base on J, with 7 as the count of junction bases outside the gene matches. Taken from cysteine to phenylalanine, the CDR3 has 16 residues. Kept here is only the CDR3 DNA, which spans 48 bases and is read in frame from base 1. This specimen belongs to a study of CD8+CD57+ T cells in acquired aplastic anemia (dated by TCRdb to the late 2010s). Background on the whole study: Extracted DNA from sorted CD4+ and CD8+ cells averaged approximately 3 ug, ranging from about 0.19 to 30 ug. CD8+CD57+ expansion was defined as frequency above the mean frequency observed in healthy subjects.

Profiling of TCR beta VDJ combinations and CDR3 sequences used genomic DNA as the template. An Illumina HiSeq 2000 was used for TCR repertoire sequencing. On the study's bioinformatics: TRBV/TRBJ rearrangement plots, CDR3 size and DJ length profiles, and Simpson's diversity index were used to assess repertoires. The immunodominant clone was defined as the most abundant DNA sequence in deep sequencing data. CDR3 amino acid sequences were screened for sharing across subjects and compared with published repertoires and the VDJdb database. The public reads were reanalyzed by TCRdb: fastp trimming at Q25, MiXCR alignment, in-frame beta chains only. Each entry merges the rows of one CDR3 protein and shows their most common DNA and genes. The V and J calls, along with clone size, are taken from TCRdb and not from the paper's own processing. In this sample the table shows a few hundred thousand distinct CDR3 sequences, roughly 50% of which occur a single time. Just under 20% of the sample belongs to the ten largest clones.

General conclusions and limits of the study: Although 25 to 30 CD8+ CDR3 sequences were shared by patients and controls, these sequences appeared highly expressed in patients and within the immunodominant clones of patients. Between patients and healthy controls, no significant difference in CD8+ Simpson's diversity was found (P=0.060).

Here the chain combines TRBV19 and TRBJ2-7, with 8 bases matching TRBD1. The sequencing input was sorted CD4+, CD8+, or CD8+CD57+ T cells (not recorded which) from PBMCs. This receptor was identified in a human donor with aplastic anemia. The CDR3 sequence is CASSIPPRTGSYEQYF. The DNA sequence is as follows: TGTGCCAGTAGTATACCCCCTCGGACAGGGTCCTACGAGCAGTACTTC.